This T cell receptor beta chain was sequenced for a study of Ad26.COV2.S vaccination and SARS-CoV-2 variants. Points from the study as a whole: Measures of TCR breadth and depth may have fallen short of total T cell responses.

Germline lookup yields CDR1 SGHVS and CDR2 FQNEAQ. The CDR3 loop spans 17 amino acids. V trimming: 5 bases; J trimming: 5 bases; junction bases outside the gene matches: 14. In the case of this clone: Its antigen remains unknown.

Stated treatment: 15 to 20 received Ad26.COV2.S at low or high dose, single or two shots; about 5 received placebo; per-sample allocation not given. Following the first vaccine or placebo injection, samples were taken on day 63. Aged 18-55 years, donor was enrolled in Boston in 2020. Ad26 vector vaccine expressed Wuhan-strain SARS-CoV-2 spike. Here immunoSEQ multiplex PCR was the method, and the copy in TCRdb shows in-frame clones only, minus some. The sample consists of approximately 420,000 clones, 88% of them appearing once. This sequence originates from a person between 18 and 65 years old who received the Ad26.COV2.S COVID-19 vaccine or a placebo. This rearrangement joins TRBV7-8 to TRBJ2-1; TRBD2 matches 8 bases. The sample was peripheral blood, taken in a trial of Ad26.COV2.S vaccine versus placebo. CDR3 region: CASSLYARGGSHNEQFF. The CDR3 DNA reads TGTGCCAGCAGCCTTTATGCTCGGGGGGGATCTCACAATGAGCAGTTCTTC.